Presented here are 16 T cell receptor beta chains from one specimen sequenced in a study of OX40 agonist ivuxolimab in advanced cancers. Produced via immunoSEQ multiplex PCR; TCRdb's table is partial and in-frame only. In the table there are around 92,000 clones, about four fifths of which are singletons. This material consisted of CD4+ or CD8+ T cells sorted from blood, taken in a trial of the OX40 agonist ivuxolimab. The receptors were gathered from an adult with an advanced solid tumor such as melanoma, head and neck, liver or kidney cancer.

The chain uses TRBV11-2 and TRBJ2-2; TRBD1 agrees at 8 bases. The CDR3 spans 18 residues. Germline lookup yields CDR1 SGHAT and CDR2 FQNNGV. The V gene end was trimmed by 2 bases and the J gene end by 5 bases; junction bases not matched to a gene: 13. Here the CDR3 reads CASSLYMGRQGFTGELFF. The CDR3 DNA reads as TGTGCCAGCAGCTTATATATGGGGCGACAGGGGTTTACCGGGGAGCTGTTTTTT. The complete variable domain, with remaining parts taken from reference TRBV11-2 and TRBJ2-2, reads EAGVAQSPRYKIIEKRQSVAFWCNPISGHATLYWYQQILGQGPKLLIQFQNNGVVDDSQLPKDRFSAERLKGVDSTLKIQPAKLEDSAVYLCASSLYMGRQGFTGELFFGEGSRLTVL.

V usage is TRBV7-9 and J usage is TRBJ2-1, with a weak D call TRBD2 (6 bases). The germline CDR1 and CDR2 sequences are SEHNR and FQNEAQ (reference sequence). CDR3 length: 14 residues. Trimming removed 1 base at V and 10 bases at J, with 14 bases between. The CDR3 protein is CASSLVTLRGEQFF. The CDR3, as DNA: TGTGCCAGCAGCTTAGTTACTTTACGGGGGGAGCAGTTCTTC. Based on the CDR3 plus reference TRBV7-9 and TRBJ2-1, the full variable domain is DTGVSQNPRHKITKRGQNVTFRCDPISEHNRLYWYRQTLGQGPEFLTYFQNEAQLEKSRLLSDRFSAERPKGSFSTLEIQRTEQGDSAMYLCASSLVTLRGEQFFGPGTRLTVL.

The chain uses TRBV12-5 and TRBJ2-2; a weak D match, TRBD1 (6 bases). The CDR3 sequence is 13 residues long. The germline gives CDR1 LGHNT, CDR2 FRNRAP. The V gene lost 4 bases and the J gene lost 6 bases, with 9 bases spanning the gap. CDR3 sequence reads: CASGYREPGELFF. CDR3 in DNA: TGTGCTAGTGGTTACAGGGAACCCGGGGAGCTGTTTTTT.

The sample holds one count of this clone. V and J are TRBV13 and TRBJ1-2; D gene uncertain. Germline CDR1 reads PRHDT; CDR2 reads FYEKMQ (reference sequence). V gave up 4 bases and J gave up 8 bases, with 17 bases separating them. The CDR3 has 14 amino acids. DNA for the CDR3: TGTGCCAGCAGCTCTTGGTTCAGATATAACGGCTACACCTTC. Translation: CASSSWFRYNGYTF.

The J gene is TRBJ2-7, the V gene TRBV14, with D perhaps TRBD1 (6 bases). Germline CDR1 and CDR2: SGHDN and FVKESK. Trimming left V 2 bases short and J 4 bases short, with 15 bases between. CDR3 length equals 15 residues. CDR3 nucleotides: TGTGCCAGCAGCCAAACAGGGTCCCTCGGGTACGAGCAGTACGTC. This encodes CASSQTGSLGYEQYV.

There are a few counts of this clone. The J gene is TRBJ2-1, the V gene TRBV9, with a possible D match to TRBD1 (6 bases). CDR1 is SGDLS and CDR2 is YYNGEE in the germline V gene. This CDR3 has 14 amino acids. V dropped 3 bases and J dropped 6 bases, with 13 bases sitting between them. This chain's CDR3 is CASSAIPDSNEQFF. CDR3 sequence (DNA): TGTGCCAGCAGCGCAATCCCGGACAGCAATGAGCAGTTCTTC.

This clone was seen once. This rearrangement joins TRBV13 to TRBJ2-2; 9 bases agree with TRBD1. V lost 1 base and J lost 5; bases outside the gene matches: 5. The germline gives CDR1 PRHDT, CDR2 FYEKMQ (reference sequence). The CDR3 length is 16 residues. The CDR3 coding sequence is TGTGCCAGCAGCTTAGCAGGGACAGGGCGAACCGGGGAGCTGTTTTTT. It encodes CASSLAGTGRTGELFF.

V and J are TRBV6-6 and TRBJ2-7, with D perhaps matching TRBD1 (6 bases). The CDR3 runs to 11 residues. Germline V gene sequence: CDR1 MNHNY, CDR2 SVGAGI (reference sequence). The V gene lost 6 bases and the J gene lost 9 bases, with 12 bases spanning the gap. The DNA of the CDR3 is TGTGCCAGCAGAGACGGACAGACGCAGTACTTC. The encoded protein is CASRDGQTQYF.

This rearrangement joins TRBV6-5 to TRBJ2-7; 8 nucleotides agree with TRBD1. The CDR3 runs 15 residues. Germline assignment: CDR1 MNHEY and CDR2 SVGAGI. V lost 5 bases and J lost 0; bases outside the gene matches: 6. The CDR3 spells CASSKRQGSSYEQYF. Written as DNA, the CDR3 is TGTGCCAGCAGTAAAAGACAGGGGAGCTCCTACGAGCAGTACTTC.

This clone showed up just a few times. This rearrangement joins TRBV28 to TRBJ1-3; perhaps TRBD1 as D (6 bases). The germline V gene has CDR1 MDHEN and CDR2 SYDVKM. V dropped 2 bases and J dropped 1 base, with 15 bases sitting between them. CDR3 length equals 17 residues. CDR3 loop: CASSLGVTGFSGNTIYF. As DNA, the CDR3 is TGTGCCAGCAGTTTAGGCGTGACAGGATTTTCTGGAAACACCATATATTTT. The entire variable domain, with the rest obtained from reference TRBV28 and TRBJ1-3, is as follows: DVKVTQSSRYLVKRTGEKVFLECVQDMDHENMFWYRQDPGLGLRLIYFSYDVKMKEKGDIPEGYSVSREKKERFSLILESASTNQTSMYLCASSLGVTGFSGNTIYFGEGSWLTVV.

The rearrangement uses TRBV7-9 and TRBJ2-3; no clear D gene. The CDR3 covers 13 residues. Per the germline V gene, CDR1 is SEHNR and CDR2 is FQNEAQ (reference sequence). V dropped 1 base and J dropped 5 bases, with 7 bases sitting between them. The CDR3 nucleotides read TGTGCCAGCAGCTTAGATGGTGGAGATACGCAGTATTTT. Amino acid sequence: CASSLDGGDTQYF.

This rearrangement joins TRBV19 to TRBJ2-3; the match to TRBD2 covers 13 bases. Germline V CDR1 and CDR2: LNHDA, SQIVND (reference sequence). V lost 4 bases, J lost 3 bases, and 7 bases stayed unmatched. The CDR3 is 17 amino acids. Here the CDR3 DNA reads TGTGCCAGTAGTACTGGGACTAGCGGGGTCTGGACAGATACGCAGTATTTT. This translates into CASSTGTSGVWTDTQYF.

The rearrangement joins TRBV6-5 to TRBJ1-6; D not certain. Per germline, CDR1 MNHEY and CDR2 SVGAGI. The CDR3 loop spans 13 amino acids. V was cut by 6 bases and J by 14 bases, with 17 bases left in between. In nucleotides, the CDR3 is TGTGCCAGCAGCCCTCCCGACACGGCAGCCCTCCACTTT. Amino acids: CASSPPDTAALHF.

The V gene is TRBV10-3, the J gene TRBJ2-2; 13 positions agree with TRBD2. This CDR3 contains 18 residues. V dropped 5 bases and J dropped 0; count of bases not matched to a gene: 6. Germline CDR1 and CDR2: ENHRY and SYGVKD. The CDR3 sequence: CAISIGTSGATNTGELFF. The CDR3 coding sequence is TGTGCCATCAGTATCGGGACTAGCGGGGCCACGAACACCGGGGAGCTGTTTTTT.

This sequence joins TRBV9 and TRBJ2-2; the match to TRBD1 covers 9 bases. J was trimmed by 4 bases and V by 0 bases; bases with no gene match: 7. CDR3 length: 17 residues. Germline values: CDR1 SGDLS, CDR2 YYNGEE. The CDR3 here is CASSVASGTGSTGELFF. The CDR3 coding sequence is TGTGCCAGCAGCGTAGCTTCCGGGACAGGGAGCACCGGGGAGCTGTTTTTT.

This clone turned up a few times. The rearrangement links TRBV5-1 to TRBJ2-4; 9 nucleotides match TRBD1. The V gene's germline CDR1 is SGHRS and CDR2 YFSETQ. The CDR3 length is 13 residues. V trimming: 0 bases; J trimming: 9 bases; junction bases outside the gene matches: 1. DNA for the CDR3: TGCGCCAGCAGCTTGGGACAGGGGGGCATTCAGTACTTC. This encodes CASSLGQGGIQYF.